This T cell receptor (beta chain) was recovered during a study of control samples from healthy donors and cancer patients. Method: immunoSEQ multiplex PCR; TCRdb's copy keeps in-frame clones and lacks some. The sample holds 25,000 to 35,000 clones, around 94% seen once. V dropped 3 bases and J dropped 5 bases, with 30 bases sitting between them. This CDR3 spans 19 amino acids. CDR1 SGHRS and CDR2 YFSETQ come from the germline V gene. Source material: blood. The chain couples TRBV5-1 to TRBJ2-7, with D perhaps matching TRBD1 (6 bases). This TCR came from a man in his sixties in good health. The CDR3 DNA sequence: TGCGCCAGCAGCTCACTACAGGGCCTCGGAGGTGGGGTGTTCGACGAGCAGTACTTC. Amino acid sequence: CASSSLQGLGGGVFDEQYF. Complete variable domain (other parts from reference TRBV5-1 and TRBJ2-7): KAGVTQTPRYLIKTRGQQVTLSCSPISGHRSVSWYQQTPGQGLQFLFEYFSETQRNKGNFPGRFSGRQFSNSRSEMNVSTLELGDSALYLCASSSLQGLGGGVFDEQYFGPGTRLTVT.